This T cell receptor beta chain was identified during a study of T cell clones after liver transplantation. Study-level information: TCRbeta sequencing after a pre-transplant mixed lymphocyte reaction identified graft-donor-reactive clones, later tracked in post-transplant blood.

Points from the study as a whole: Post-transplant time points were not standardized, so conclusions are preliminary.

Only in-frame clones appear in the TCRdb table, and some are missing; sequencing was by immunoSEQ multiplex PCR. The sample lists 70,000 to 80,000 clones, roughly 90% occurring once. In the case of this clone: Its specificity is not known.

Germline V gene data show CDR1 as SGHNT and CDR2 as YYREEE (reference sequence). Trimming shortened V by 2 bases and J by 11 bases, and 19 bases separated the two germline ends. The CDR3 contains 14 residues. The sequence derives from a human donor who received a liver transplant. V and J are TRBV5-4 and TRBJ1-1, with D hard to call. Sequencing was performed on CD4+ T cells from blood, taken before liver transplant. The CDR3 region is CASSFNRPPTSAFF. CDR3 bases: TGTGCCAGCAGCTTCAATCGCCCGCCTACTAGTGCTTTCTTT.